The clone carrying this T cell receptor (beta chain) was counted once. Its specificity is unknown. PCR primers comprised 60 Vbeta and 13 Jbeta primers. Sequenced by immunoSEQ multiplex PCR; TCRdb stores in-frame clones only, minus some. The sample records more than 110,000 clones, 80% being singletons. This entry belongs to a study of cytomegalovirus exposure and HLA in healthy donors. Study-level information: The Caucasian-associated ancestry cluster held 65% to 85% of roughly 400 genotyped donors. General observations from the study: It was shown in a later analysis that HLA-associated TCR beta chains were more clonally expanded than other, equally common chains. TCR beta chain V- and J-gene trimming was linked, in a later analysis, to a missense variant in DCLRE1C.

The clonotype was recovered from a male donor in good health and CMV-seronegative. Sequenced input: PBMCs.

The DNA of the CDR3 is TGTGCCAGCAGCGGACCAGGGGAGCGCTACACTGAAGCTTTCTTT. This gives the protein CASSGPGERYTEAFF. The V and J genes are TRBV9 and TRBJ1-1; tentatively, D is TRBD1 (6 bases). This CDR3 has 15 amino acids. The V end was cut by 3 bases, the J end by 3 bases, with 15 bases between. The germline V gene has CDR1 SGDLS and CDR2 YYNGEE. Together with reference TRBV9 and TRBJ1-1, the CDR3 gives the full variable domain: DSGVTQTPKHLITATGQRVTLRCSPRSGDLSVYWYQQSLDQGLQFLIQYYNGEERAKGNILERFSAQQFPDLHSELNLSSLELGDSALYFCASSGPGERYTEAFFGQGTRLTVV.